The 5 T cell receptor beta chains in this list originate from one sample, sequenced in a study of T cells in Graves' hyperthyroidism and ophthalmopathy. Amplified TCR beta CDR3 regions derived from RNA transcripts. During a first-round RT-PCR of the TCR CDR3, the HTBI primer set was used. TCRdb reprocessed the multiplex PCR reads with MiXCR, giving one entry per CDR3 protein. The repertoire holds fewer than 400,000 distinct CDR3 sequences, with around 16% as singletons. The sequenced sample consisted of blood. The receptors were sampled from a woman between 18 and 29 years old with Graves' hyperthyroidism that later progressed to Graves' ophthalmopathy.

There are many counts of this clonotype. The junction and the germline gene differ at one end; a read error may be behind it. Here the CDR3 DNA reads TGTGCCAGCACCCAAGGAGGGTTGATAGGTGGCTACACCTTC. Translating it yields CASTQGGLIGGYTF. The chain is built from TRBV3-1 and TRBJ1-2; D not resolved. The CDR3 spans 14 residues. Germline CDR1 is LGHDT and CDR2 is YNNKEL (reference sequence). Combining the CDR3 with reference TRBV3-1 and TRBJ1-2 gives the whole variable domain DTAVSQTPKYLVTQMGNDKSIKCEQNLGHDTMYWYKQDSKKFLKIMFSYNNKELIINETVPNRFSPKSPDKAHLNLHINSLELGDSAVYFCASTQGGLIGGYTFGSGTRLTVV.

The rearrangement joins TRBV9 to TRBJ2-1; 8 bases match TRBD2. The CDR3 extends over 14 amino acids. V trimming: 3 bases; J trimming: 6 bases; junction bases outside the gene matches: 5. Germline CDR1 is SGDLS and CDR2 is YYNGEE. The DNA of the CDR3 is TGTGCCAGCAGCGCGGGACTAGGGATCAATGAGCAGTTCTTC. This sequence encodes CASSAGLGINEQFF.

This clonotype was seen at least ten times. V usage is TRBV20-1 and J usage is TRBJ2-1; 8 bases are shared with TRBD2. In germline, CDR1 is DFQATT, CDR2 SNEGSKA (reference sequence). The V segment lost 6 bases and the J segment 3 bases; nucleotides outside the gene matches: 7. The CDR3 covers 14 residues. In DNA form, the CDR3 reads TGCAGTGCGGATAAAGCGGGAGACTACAATGAGCAGTTCTTC. Residues: CSADKAGDYNEQFF.

This clonotype was seen repeatedly, ten times or more. V is TRBV28 and J is TRBJ2-7; D gene unclear. Germline CDR1 reads MDHEN; CDR2 reads SYDVKM. The ends were cut back, 2 bases at V and 4 bases at J, with 15 bases in the middle. The CDR3 consists of 15 residues. CDR3 coding DNA: TGTGCCAGCAGTTTAAACGGACGGTGGGTGTACGAGCAGTACTTC. Translating it yields CASSLNGRWVYEQYF.

This clonotype was found many times. The chain joins TRBV12-3 or TRBV12-4 to TRBJ2-1, with no clear D. CDR3 length: 14 residues. V lost 1 base and J 5 bases, leaving 9 bases between the germline ends. In DNA, the CDR3 is TGTGCCAGCAGTTTAGAGCAGAACGACAATGAGCAGTTCTTC. It codes for CASSLEQNDNEQFF.